What follows are 21 T cell receptor beta chains derived from one specimen sequenced in a study of tumor-infiltrating lymphocytes in primary liver carcinoma. From 450 to 550 ng total RNA, TCR beta cDNA was generated with a primer in the constant region. Modified slightly, ARM-PCR produced TCR beta libraries over three nested multiplex PCR rounds. Two initial PCR rounds of around 9 cycles each paired TRBV1-TRBV30 forward primers with a C-beta reverse primer. TCRdb used MiXCR to reprocess the multiplex PCR reads, holding one entry per CDR3 protein. The sample holds about 190,000 distinct CDR3 sequences, around four fifths seen once. Without any cell sorting, roughly 20-30 mg of bulk tissue yielded co-extracted RNA and DNA. Specimen: tumor tissue from primary liver carcinoma. The receptors were sampled from a man between 35 and 55 years old with primary liver carcinoma and hepatitis B virus infection.

About this clonotype: The junction does not match germline at one end; this may be a read error. The chain joins TRBV4-3 to TRBJ2-7; possible D gene TRBD2, 7 bases. The length of the CDR3 is 15 residues. The germline V gene encodes CDR1 LGHNA and CDR2 YSLEER. As DNA, the CDR3 is TGCGCCATCAGCCAAGATAGGGGGGCGGGAGACGATCAGAACTTC. This gives the protein CAISQDRGAGDDQNF.

In this sample, this clonotype turned up once. The chain links TRBV11-2 to TRBJ2-1, with 11 bases lining up with TRBD2. V lost 8 bases to trimming and J lost 9 bases; unmatched junction nucleotides: 9. This CDR3 is built from 14 residues. Germline assignment: CDR1 SGHAT and CDR2 FQNNGV. The CDR3 sequence: CASCTSGSYSEQFF. CDR3 in DNA: TGTGCCAGCTGCACTAGCGGGAGCTATTCTGAGCAGTTCTTC.

Worth noting for this clonotype: A much larger clone lies one base from this, so it may be a read error. The rearrangement uses TRBV13 and TRBJ2-4, with D perhaps being TRBD1 or TRBD2 (5 bases each). The CDR3 is 16 amino acids. Looked up from germline, CDR1 is PRHDT and CDR2 is FYEKMQ (reference sequence). DNA for the CDR3: TGTGCCAGCAGCATAGGGACGGGACGGCTACAAAACATTCAGTACTTC. Translating gives CASSIGTGRLQNIQYF.

This clonotype was counted a few times. The junction departs from germline at one end; a sequencing error may be responsible. The J gene is TRBJ2-7, the V gene TRBV4-3; D uncertain. The CDR3 covers 13 residues. Germline V gene data show CDR1 as LGHNA and CDR2 as YSLEER. The CDR3 loop is CASNQDLPYEQYF. DNA for the CDR3: TGTGCCAGCAACCAAGATCTACCCTACGAGCAGTACTTC.

As concerns this clonotype: Since the CDR3 does not end with the conserved phenylalanine or tryptophan, this likely comes from a read error. Because the CDR3's place on the DNA is in doubt, the DNA is left out and the CDR3 is given as listed by TCRdb. The chain couples TRBV14 to TRBJ2-3; whether TRBD2, the table's D call, matches the DNA was not checked. The CDR3 is made up of 14 amino acids, end residues included. Germline V gene lookup returns CDR1 SGHDN and CDR2 FVKESK. The CDR3 region is CASSQRPKAGRPDL.

The chain carries TRBV5-4 and TRBJ2-7; tentatively, D is TRBD1 (7 bases). Germline V gives CDR1 SGHNT, CDR2 YYREEE (reference sequence). Trimming stripped 0 bases from V and 3 bases from J, with 19 bases between. This CDR3 is built from 17 residues. The CDR3 sequence is CASSLETGSGGIYEQYF. CDR3 sequence (DNA): TGTGCCAGCAGCTTGGAGACGGGCTCAGGGGGGATCTACGAGCAGTACTTC. Full variable domain (rest looked up from reference TRBV5-4 and TRBJ2-7): ETGVTQSPTHLIKTRGQQVTLRCSSQSGHNTVSWYQQALGQGPQFIFQYYREEENGRGNFPPRFSGLQFPNYSSELNVNALELDDSALYLCASSLETGSGGIYEQYFGPGTRLTVT.

In the case of this clonotype: A read error may be the cause here, since a much bigger clone is one base away. The chain combines TRBV4-3 with TRBJ2-5; 8 positions match TRBD2. There are 14 residues in the CDR3. Per germline, CDR1 LGHNA and CDR2 YSLEER. The CDR3 DNA sequence: TGCGCCAGCAGCCAAGTTCCGGGAGGGGAGACCAAGTACTTC. Its translation: CASSQVPGGETKYF.

This chain connects TRBV11-2 to TRBJ2-5, with D possibly called TRBD1 or TRBD2 (5 bases each). Deletions cut 5 bases from V and 6 bases from J, with 28 bases between. Germline V gene data show CDR1 as SGHAT and CDR2 as FQNNGV. The CDR3 consists of 18 residues. Here the CDR3 reads CASSPSSIQGTERKTQYF. DNA for the CDR3: TGTGCCAGCAGCCCTAGCTCAATCCAGGGTACTGAGCGCAAGACCCAGTACTTC.

As concerns this clonotype: One end of the junction does not line up with germline, which may come from a read error. The chain uses TRBV11-1 and TRBJ1-1; 7 positions agree with TRBD1. The CDR3 has 15 residues. Germline V CDR1 and CDR2: SGHAT, FQDESV (reference sequence). The CDR3 sequence: CASSPRQGRNIKAFF. The DNA for the CDR3 is TGTGCTAGCAGCCCGCGACAGGGTCGGAACATTAAAGCTTTCTTT.

This clonotype was observed a handful of times. One end of the junction fails to match germline, which may point to a read error. V gene TRBV4-3 combines with J gene TRBJ1-5; D gene ambiguous. This CDR3 is 13 amino acids long. CDR1 is LGHNA, CDR2 YSLEER, per germline. CDR3 region: CASSQEVHQSQHF. CDR3 nucleotide sequence: TGCGCCAGCAGCCAGGAAGTACATCAGTCCCAGCATTTT.

Comments on this clonotype: The germline gene is not matched at one end of the junction; a read error may be the cause. V is TRBV10-3 and J is TRBJ2-3; TRBD2 agrees at 8 bases. The CDR3 spans 13 residues. Germline V gene sequence: CDR1 ENHRY, CDR2 SYGVKD. The CDR3 spells CATRTSLTYTQYF. CDR3 nucleotide sequence: TGTGCCACTCGGACTAGCTTGACATATACGCAATATTTT.

Note on this clonotype: A read error may explain this, as a much larger clone is one base away. The CDR3 loop is CSVGRDTTNTDTQYF. For the CDR3, the DNA is TGCAGCGTAGGACGGGACACTACTAACACAGATACGCAGTATTTT. V usage is TRBV29-1 and J usage is TRBJ2-3, with a tentative D call TRBD1 (6 bases). V dropped 6 bases and J dropped 2 bases, with 18 bases sitting between them. CDR1 SQVTM and CDR2 ANQGSEA come from the germline V gene. CDR3 length: 15 amino acids.

This clonotype was found once. The chain couples TRBV29-1 to TRBJ2-5, with D unclear. From germline, CDR1 is SQVTM and CDR2 ANQGSEA. The V and J ends lost 7 bases and 5 bases respectively, with 14 bases between them. The CDR3 loop spans 12 amino acids. For the CDR3, the DNA is TGCAGCGCCACGACTTTGCAGGAGACCCAGTACTTC. Protein sequence: CSATTLQETQYF.

Concerning this clonotype: Without the conserved terminal phenylalanine or tryptophan, this CDR3 likely stems from a read error. The rearrangement uses TRBV5-4 and TRBJ2-5; TRBD1 matches at 7 bases. V trimming: 5 bases; J trimming: 5 bases; junction bases outside the gene matches: 9. The CDR3 spans 14 residues. Germline V CDR1 and CDR2: SGHNT, YYREEE (reference sequence). The DNA of the CDR3 is TGTGCCAGCAGTTTGACAGGGAGAGGGGAGACCCAGTACTGC. Encoded protein: CASSLTGRGETQYC.

Of note for this clonotype: At one end the junction does not follow the germline gene, possibly because of a read error. The J gene is TRBJ1-5, the V gene TRBV7-8, with D hard to call. The CDR3 is made up of 13 amino acids. CDR1 and CDR2 (germline): SGHVS, FQNEAQ. The CDR3, as DNA: TGTGCCAGCAGCTTAGATTGGGTTCAGCCCCAGCAATTT. Translated: CASSLDWVQPQQF.

The chain joins TRBV29-1 to TRBJ2-4, with unresolved D. Deletions cut 4 bases from V and 2 bases from J, with 18 bases between. The CDR3 covers 16 residues. Per the germline V gene, CDR1 is SQVTM and CDR2 is ANQGSEA. CDR3 region: CSVVALSRLTKNIQYF. CDR3 bases: TGCAGCGTTGTTGCTCTAAGCCGGCTAACCAAAAACATTCAGTACTTC. The full variable domain, completed using reference TRBV29-1 and TRBJ2-4, is SAVISQKPSRDICQRGTSLTIQCQVDSQVTMMFWYRQQPGQSLTLIATANQGSEATYESGFVIDKFPISRPNLTFSTLTVSNMSPEDSSIYLCSVVALSRLTKNIQYFGAGTRLSVL.

To note about this clonotype: A junction boundary mismatches the germline segment, possibly from a read error. The J gene is TRBJ2-1, the V gene TRBV4-1; 7 bases fit TRBD2. The CDR3 spans 16 residues. Germline V gene lookup returns CDR1 MGHRA and CDR2 YSYEKL. The DNA for the CDR3 is TGTGCCAGCCCCAGAGGGGTAGCGGGCTCCTACAATGAGCAGTTCTTC. Translating it yields CASPRGVAGSYNEQFF.

About this clonotype itself: At one end, the junction sequence differs from germline, possibly due to a read error. The V gene is TRBV7-8, the J gene TRBJ2-3; D possibly corresponds to TRBD2 (6 bases). The germline V gene encodes CDR1 SGHVS and CDR2 FQNEAQ. The length of the CDR3 is 15 residues. CDR3: CASSLWASGPDKQYF. Written as DNA, the CDR3 is TGTGCCAGCAGCCTATGGGCCAGCGGGCCCGATAAGCAGTATTTT.

Concerning this clonotype itself: The junction departs from germline at one end; a sequencing error may be responsible. This chain connects TRBV11-1 to TRBJ2-1; no clear D. The CDR3 has 13 amino acids. Germline V gene lookup returns CDR1 SGHAT and CDR2 FQDESV (reference sequence). The CDR3: CASTVGLNNEKSF. Written as DNA, the CDR3 is TGTGCCAGCACCGTTGGCCTGAACAATGAGAAGTCCTTC.

Note on this clonotype: Because the CDR3 is missing its conserved closing phenylalanine or tryptophan, this is likely a read error. The limits of the CDR3 on the DNA are not certain, so only TCRdb's listed CDR3 is given. The rearrangement uses TRBV10-3 and TRBJ2-5; the table's TRBD1 call for D was not verified on the DNA. The CDR3 region is 11 residues in length, termini included. The germline V gene encodes CDR1 ENHRY and CDR2 SYGVKD. CDR3 protein: CAIVGGETQYC.

Worth noting for this clonotype: The CDR3 carries no conserved terminal phenylalanine or tryptophan, so it likely arises from a read error. The J gene is TRBJ1-1, the V gene TRBV6-6; D possibly corresponds to TRBD1 (5 bases). CDR3 length equals 13 residues. Germline lookup yields CDR1 MNHNY and CDR2 SVGAGI (reference sequence). V lost 4 bases, J lost 1 base, and 7 bases lay in between. This chain's CDR3 is CASSLQGNTEAFS. Here the CDR3 DNA reads TGTGCCAGCAGTTTGCAGGGGAACACTGAAGCTTTCTCT.